The text below deals with one TCR beta chain. The sample comes from a study of blood T cell repertoires in COVID-19. Study-wide background: Collection of acute and convalescent COVID-19 samples took place in the United States, Italy and Spain.

Clones were sequenced by immunoSEQ multiplex PCR, and TCRdb holds only the in-frame ones, with some missing. The sample contains roughly 150,000 clones, around four fifths of which appear only once. The trim removed 3 bases at V and 1 base at J, leaving 7 bases unmatched. The V gene's germline CDR1 is LNHDA and CDR2 SQIVND (reference sequence). CDR3 size: 17 residues. The source material was peripheral blood. The clonotype comes from a woman older than 75 with acute or convalescent COVID-19. The chain is built from TRBV19 and TRBJ2-2, with 8 bases aligning to TRBD1. DNA of the CDR3: TGTGCCAGTAGTATCCGGCGAGGACAGGGGAACACCGGGGAGCTGTTTTTT. Its protein product is CASSIRRGQGNTGELFF. Supplemented by reference TRBV19 and TRBJ2-2, the full variable domain reads DGGITQSPKYLFRKEGQNVTLSCEQNLNHDAMYWYRQDPGQGLRLIYYSQIVNDFQKGDIAEGYSVSREKKESFPLTVTSAQKNPTAFYLCASSIRRGQGNTGELFFGEGSRLTVL.